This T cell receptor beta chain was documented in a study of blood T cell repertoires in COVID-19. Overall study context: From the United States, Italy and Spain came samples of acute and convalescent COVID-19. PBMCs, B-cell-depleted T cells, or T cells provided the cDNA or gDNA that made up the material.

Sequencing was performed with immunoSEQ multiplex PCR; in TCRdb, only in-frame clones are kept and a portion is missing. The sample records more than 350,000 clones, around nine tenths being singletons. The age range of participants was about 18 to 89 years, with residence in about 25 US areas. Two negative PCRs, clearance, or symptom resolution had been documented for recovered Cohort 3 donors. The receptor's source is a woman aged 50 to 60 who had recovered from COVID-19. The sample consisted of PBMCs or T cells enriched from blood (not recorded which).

CDR3 in DNA: TGTGCCAGCAGTTTAGTACTAGCGGGGGAGGCCGGTACAGATACGCAGTATTTT. The encoded protein is CASSLVLAGEAGTDTQYF. The V and J genes are TRBV7-3 and TRBJ2-3; 11 positions agree with TRBD2. CDR3 length equals 18 residues. Germline lookup yields CDR1 SGHTA and CDR2 FQGTGA. With 6 bases clipped from V and 3 bases from J, the junction kept 14 bases outside the gene matches.